One and the same sample provided the 29 T cell receptor beta chains below, sequenced in a study of blood T cell repertoires in COVID-19. Measured with immunoSEQ multiplex PCR; TCRdb has only the in-frame clones, and not every one. The sample lists tens of thousands of clones; about nine tenths were seen once. The source material was peripheral blood. The receptors were gathered from a woman over 75 with acute or convalescent COVID-19.

V and J are TRBV11-1 and TRBJ1-1, with D possibly matching TRBD1 (5 bases). The V and J ends lost 4 bases and 0 bases respectively, with 9 bases between them. This CDR3 contains 14 residues. Germline-derived CDR1 and CDR2 are SGHAT and FQDESV (reference sequence). In DNA form, the CDR3 reads TGTGCCAGCAGCTCGGGGGTCATGAACACTGAAGCTTTCTTT. This sequence encodes CASSSGVMNTEAFF.

The CDR3 DNA follows: TGTGCCAGCAGCCAAACGAGAGTAGCGGGGCTATTAGATACGCAGTATTTT. Protein sequence: CASSQTRVAGLLDTQYF. This chain uses TRBV7-2 with TRBJ2-3; 8 bases line up with TRBD2. V dropped 5 bases and J dropped 5; count of bases not matched to a gene: 15. CDR1 and CDR2 (germline): SGHTA, FQGNSA. The CDR3 contains 17 residues.

The chain employs TRBV4-1 and TRBJ1-1; TRBD1 might be the D (6 bases). This CDR3 contains 11 residues. Trimming removed 5 bases from V and 11 bases from J, with 12 bases in between. Germline V gene data show CDR1 as MGHRA and CDR2 as YSYEKL. CDR3 sequence (DNA): TGCGCCAGCAGCACAGGGTTTGCGGCTTTCTTT. This codes for CASSTGFAAFF.

This clone has more than one count but fewer than ten. The CDR3, as DNA: TGTGCCAGCAGCCCGCGGAGCTCCTACAATGAGCAGTTCTTC. Translation: CASSPRSSYNEQFF. V is TRBV7-3 and J is TRBJ2-1; D unresolved. The germline V and J ends were trimmed by 5 bases and 0 bases, with 8 bases remaining between them. This CDR3 region has 14 residues. Germline loops: CDR1 SGHTA, CDR2 FQGTGA.

The genes are TRBV23-1 and TRBJ1-1; tentative D call: TRBD1 (5 bases). TRBV23-1 falls under the ORF class, with uncertain function. The CDR3 runs 15 residues. Trimming cost V 2 bases and J 1 base, with 11 bases left between them. CDR3 in amino acids: CASSQGARANTEAFF. CDR3 DNA sequence: TGCGCCAGCAGTCAAGGGGCCAGGGCGAACACTGAAGCTTTCTTT.

J is TRBJ2-3 and V is TRBV7-9, with 8 bases identical to TRBD2. Unmatched junction bases numbered 2, after V lost 3 bases and J lost 6 bases. CDR1 and CDR2 from the germline V gene are SEHNR and FQNEAQ (reference sequence). The CDR3 is 13 residues long. CDR3 residues: CASSFTSGDTQYF. The CDR3 nucleotides read TGTGCCAGCAGCTTCACTAGCGGCGATACGCAGTATTTT.

The chain recombines TRBV6-5 with TRBJ1-4; maybe TRBD1 (5 bases). Trimming cost V 6 bases and J 8 bases, with 16 bases left between them. Germline V gene lookup returns CDR1 MNHEY and CDR2 SVGAGI. The CDR3 extends over 14 amino acids. CDR3 in DNA: TGTGCCAGCAGCCGCTGGCAGGGTAGCGAAAAACTGTTTTTT. Translation gives CASSRWQGSEKLFF.

The chain joins TRBV10-3 to TRBJ2-1; TRBD2 aligns across 12 bases. Germline V gene data show CDR1 as ENHRY and CDR2 as SYGVKD. The J segment lost 3 bases and the V segment lost 5 bases, leaving 2 bases of the junction unmatched. The CDR3 contains 15 residues. The CDR3 loop is CAISILAGGYNEQFF. Written as DNA, the CDR3 is TGTGCCATCAGTATACTAGCGGGAGGCTACAATGAGCAGTTCTTC.

The V gene is TRBV10-3, the J gene TRBJ1-4; D is ambiguous. In germline, CDR1 is ENHRY, CDR2 SYGVKD. The CDR3 extends over 18 amino acids. With 0 bases removed from V and 4 bases from J, the gap between germline ends came to 18 bases. The CDR3 reads CAISESDQLRRDNEKLFF. In DNA form, the CDR3 reads TGTGCCATCAGTGAGTCGGACCAACTTAGGAGGGATAATGAAAAACTGTTTTTT.

The V gene is TRBV6-4, the J gene TRBJ1-2; D call uncertain. V shed 5 bases and J shed 0 bases, with 10 bases lying between them. Germline V gene lookup returns CDR1 MRHNA and CDR2 SNTAGT. The CDR3 runs to 14 residues. The DNA of the CDR3 is TGTGCCAGCAGTCCGACGGGAGCTAACTATGGCTACACCTTC. Translated, it gives CASSPTGANYGYTF.

V and J are TRBV2 and TRBJ1-2, with 10 bases that match TRBD1. Trimming removed 6 bases from V and 8 bases from J; junction bases left unmatched: 12. The length of the CDR3 is 15 residues. CDR1 SNHLY and CDR2 FYNNEI come from the germline V gene. CDR3 DNA: TGTGCCAGCAGCCCGGTGGGACAGGGGCTCGGAGGCTACACCTTC. Protein sequence: CASSPVGQGLGGYTF.

The gene calls are TRBV7-3 and TRBJ1-1; a weak D match, TRBD1 (6 bases). The germline gives CDR1 SGHTA, CDR2 FQGTGA. Trimming removed 5 bases at V and 1 base at J, with 14 bases between. The CDR3 consists of 15 residues. CDR3 residues: CASSLYPGQNTEAFF. The DNA for the CDR3 is TGTGCCAGCAGCCTATACCCGGGACAGAACACTGAAGCTTTCTTT.

The chain joins TRBV29-1 to TRBJ2-3, with TRBD2 matching 13 bases. The CDR3 runs 18 residues. Unmatched junction bases numbered 16, after V lost 4 bases and J lost 6 bases. Germline V gene lookup returns CDR1 SQVTM and CDR2 ANQGSEA. The CDR3 spells CSVVELAGGSGFWDTQYF. CDR3 DNA sequence: TGCAGCGTTGTAGAACTAGCGGGAGGGTCTGGTTTTTGGGATACGCAGTATTTT.

The chain has TRBV27 and TRBJ2-5; TRBD2 matches at 16 bases. The CDR3 covers 17 residues. From germline, CDR1 is MNHEY and CDR2 SMNVEV (reference sequence). V lost 6 bases to trimming and J lost 0 bases; unmatched junction nucleotides: 4. The DNA of the CDR3 is TGTGCCAGCAGCCGGGGACTAGCGGGGGGGTACCAAGAGACCCAGTACTTC. It yields the protein CASSRGLAGGYQETQYF.

The chain joins TRBV7-2 to TRBJ2-7; TRBD2 matches 7 bases. With 1 base clipped from V and 1 base from J, the junction kept 4 bases outside the gene matches. Germline lookup yields CDR1 SGHTA and CDR2 FQGNSA. This CDR3 region has 15 residues. The CDR3 loop reads CASSLESGVSYEQYF. The CDR3 DNA is TGTGCCAGCAGCTTAGAAAGCGGGGTTTCCTACGAGCAGTACTTC.

This clone was observed once. This chain uses TRBV19 with TRBJ1-4; D gene unclear. Trimming left V 2 bases short and J 11 bases short, with 12 bases between. The CDR3 consists of 13 residues. The V gene's germline CDR1 is LNHDA and CDR2 SQIVND (reference sequence). The CDR3 region has the DNA TGTGCCAGTAGTATAATTGGGAGGCAGAAACTGTTTTTT. Residues: CASSIIGRQKLFF.

The chain uses TRBV5-6 and TRBJ2-5, with 11 bases lining up with TRBD2. CDR1 is SGHDT, CDR2 YYEEEE, per germline. V gave up 3 bases and J gave up 5 bases; unmatched junction bases: 3. The CDR3 is 14 amino acids. In nucleotides, the CDR3 is TGTGCCAGCAGCTCGAGGACTAGCGGGGAGACCCAGTACTTC. It specifies CASSSRTSGETQYF.

This chain links TRBV6-5 with TRBJ2-3; perhaps TRBD2 as D (5 bases). Trimming pared 4 bases from V and 3 bases from J, leaving 11 bases between. The CDR3 consists of 14 residues. Looked up from germline, CDR1 is MNHEY and CDR2 is SVGAGI. CDR3 in amino acids: CASSFSTTTDTQYF. The CDR3 DNA is TGTGCCAGCAGTTTTTCGACTACAACAGATACGCAGTATTTT.

The gene calls are TRBV18 and TRBJ2-5; a weak D match, TRBD1 (5 bases). Trimming cost V 3 bases and J 0 bases, with 11 bases left between them. The germline V gene encodes CDR1 KGHSH and CDR2 LQKENI. CDR3 length: 15 amino acids. The CDR3 coding sequence is TGTGCCAGCTCACCGGCAGGGTCCTACCAAGAGACCCAGTACTTC. The encoded protein is CASSPAGSYQETQYF.

V and J are TRBV5-1 and TRBJ2-2; 13 bases are shared with TRBD2. In germline, CDR1 is SGHRS, CDR2 YFSETQ. The CDR3 runs 15 residues. J was trimmed by 7 bases and V by 4 bases; bases with no gene match: 4. The CDR3 sequence is CASSRTSGSGGELFF. DNA for the CDR3: TGCGCCAGCAGCCGGACTAGCGGGAGTGGCGGGGAGCTGTTTTTT.

The chain has TRBV27 and TRBJ1-1; D is perhaps TRBD1 (6 bases). The germline V gene encodes CDR1 MNHEY and CDR2 SMNVEV (reference sequence). The CDR3 contains 14 residues. V shed 6 bases and J shed 1 base, with 12 bases lying between them. The DNA for the CDR3 is TGTGCCAGCAGGGGACATGGGGGGAACACTGAAGCTTTCTTT. Its translation: CASRGHGGNTEAFF.

V and J are TRBV30 and TRBJ2-7, with 7 bases matching TRBD2. The ends lost 0 bases at V and 0 bases at J; junction bases unmatched: 14. CDR1 GTSNPN and CDR2 SVGIG come from the germline V gene (reference sequence). This CDR3 has 18 residues. The CDR3 bases are TGTGCCTGGAGTGTATACCCTCTCTTCGGCGGGAGCTCCTACGAGCAGTACTTC. Its translation: CAWSVYPLFGGSSYEQYF. Combining the CDR3 with reference TRBV30 and TRBJ2-7 gives the whole variable domain SQTIHQWPATLVQPVGSPLSLECTVEGTSNPNLYWYRQAAGRGLQLLFYSVGIGQISSEVPQNLSASRPQDRQFILSSKKLLLSDSGFYLCAWSVYPLFGGSSYEQYFGPGTRLTVT.

The chain has TRBV3-1 (or the pseudogene TRBV3-2) and TRBJ1-1; maybe TRBD1 (5 bases). V was pared by 10 bases and J by 6 bases, with 18 bases between. The CDR3 loop spans 13 amino acids. CDR1 LGHDT and CDR2 YNNKEL come from the germline V gene (reference sequence). CDR3 DNA: TGTGCCACCTCAACCGGAGGGGTCCCTGAAGCTTTCTTT. This gives the protein CATSTGGVPEAFF.

The chain joins TRBV5-1 to TRBJ1-1; TRBD1 matches 12 bases. From germline, CDR1 is SGHRS and CDR2 YFSETQ. V was pared by 1 base and J by 4 bases, with 5 bases of the junction left unmatched. The CDR3 length is 16 residues. The CDR3 here is CASSLSPGQGATEAFF. CDR3 DNA: TGCGCCAGCAGCTTGAGTCCGGGACAGGGGGCCACTGAAGCTTTCTTT.

The chain carries TRBV6-6 and TRBJ1-2, with 7 bases matching TRBD1. Trimming at V came to 4 bases and at J to 2 bases, leaving 10 bases not matched to a gene. The CDR3 is 16 residues long. CDR1 is MNHNY, CDR2 SVGAGI, per germline (reference sequence). CDR3 loop: CASSSERTGANYGYTF. Here the CDR3 DNA reads TGTGCCAGCAGTTCTGAGCGGACAGGTGCAAACTATGGCTACACCTTC.

V and J are TRBV6-5 and TRBJ2-5, with unresolved D. This CDR3 comprises 13 residues. V was trimmed by 10 bases and J by 5 bases, leaving 17 bases between them. Germline values: CDR1 MNHEY, CDR2 SVGAGI. In DNA form, the CDR3 reads TGTGCCACCTTCCCTCGAGGCCAGGAGACCCAGTACTTC. It translates to CATFPRGQETQYF.

The chain is built from TRBV7-3 and TRBJ2-3, with D tentatively TRBD2 (5 bases). The CDR3 consists of 13 residues. Germline CDR1 and CDR2: SGHTA and FQGTGA. Trimming took 2 bases from V and 7 from J, leaving 10 bases between them. The CDR3 coding sequence is TGTGCCAGCAGCTTAGATAGCGATCATACGCAGTATTTT. Its translation: CASSLDSDHTQYF.

The chain has TRBV7-9 and TRBJ2-3; the match to TRBD2 covers 10 bases. The CDR3 is 16 amino acids. Germline-derived CDR1 and CDR2 are SEHNR and FQNEAQ (reference sequence). V was pared by 2 bases and J by 0 bases, with 2 bases of the junction left unmatched. This CDR3 is CASSLSSGGSTDTQYF. CDR3 DNA sequence: TGTGCCAGCAGCTTATCTAGCGGGGGAAGCACAGATACGCAGTATTTT.

The chain uses TRBV6-2 or TRBV6-3 and TRBJ1-5; D remains unclear. V was shortened by 0 bases and J by 8 bases, with 14 bases between the two germline ends. From germline, CDR1 is MNHEY and CDR2 SVGEGT. This CDR3 comprises 15 residues. Written as DNA, the CDR3 is TGTGCCAGCAGTTACTCTGGGAGAGAATCAGAGCCCCAGCATTTT. Translation: CASSYSGRESEPQHF.